This T cell receptor (beta chain) stems from a study of blood T cell repertoires in COVID-19. The repertoire was sequenced with immunoSEQ multiplex PCR; TCRdb's copy has only in-frame clones and lacks some. The data hold tens of thousands of clones, with approximately 91% observed a single time. The germline V gene has CDR1 LNHDA and CDR2 SQIVND (reference sequence). The junction had 11 bases not matched to a gene; V was cut back by 6 bases and J by 9 bases. The CDR3 contains 14 residues. The receptor was isolated from a man aged 55 to 70 with acute or convalescent COVID-19. Sequenced: peripheral blood. The rearrangement uses TRBV19 and TRBJ1-5; TRBD1 aligns across 7 bases. The CDR3 sequence: CASSIRQGGWPQHF. In DNA form, the CDR3 reads TGTGCCAGTAGCATCCGACAGGGAGGTTGGCCCCAGCATTTT.